The rows below give T cell receptor beta chains drawn from one sample of a study of T-cell memory formation after mild COVID-19. MiXCR, applied by TCRdb to the 5' RACE reads, yields one record per CDR3 protein. The sample holds about 400,000 distinct CDR3 sequences, more than 15% seen once. Sequencing used PBMCs or a T cell subset sorted from them (not recorded which). These TCRs come from a man aged 18 to 30 who had mild COVID-19 (a few samples of this study predate the infection). Cell type and time point are not known. CDR3s leave out the opening cysteine and the closing phenylalanine or tryptophan.

ASSWTEKTEAF TRBV7-9
ASTGTRLYEQY TRBV6-6
ASGLTGGNYGYT TRBV12-5
ASRSQVISTDTQY TRBV5-1
ASSEVRDSPLH TRBV6-4
ASSPYSGGPGETQY TRBV9
ASTPSRDVGKRTDTQY TRBV7-8
ASSPGTGGWQPQH TRBV6-6
ASADTPNTEAF TRBV2
SVERLESYEQY TRBV29-1
ASTPSAAYNEQF TRBV12-3/TRBV12-4
ASSRGTDSGNTIY TRBV4-1
ASSLLRVYGYT TRBV12-3/TRBV12-4
ASSSTPTAYNEQF TRBV11-1
ASSPYDHRTPQF TRBV12-3/TRBV12-4
ASSQELGGSQETQY TRBV4-3
ASSSGAGTEKLF TRBV7-9
ASSYSIGGVDAGELF TRBV6-2/TRBV6-3
ASSLDYGQYNEQF TRBV7-3
SALVITNEKLF TRBV20-1
ASSFMNTGELF TRBV7-2
ASSYGGEGDQPQH TRBV6-5
ASSADDSGALGSPLQ TRBV9
AISVTGGNEQF TRBV10-3
ASSEVTGTPSSGANVLT TRBV6-7
ASGLAPGQGNEQPQH TRBV12-5